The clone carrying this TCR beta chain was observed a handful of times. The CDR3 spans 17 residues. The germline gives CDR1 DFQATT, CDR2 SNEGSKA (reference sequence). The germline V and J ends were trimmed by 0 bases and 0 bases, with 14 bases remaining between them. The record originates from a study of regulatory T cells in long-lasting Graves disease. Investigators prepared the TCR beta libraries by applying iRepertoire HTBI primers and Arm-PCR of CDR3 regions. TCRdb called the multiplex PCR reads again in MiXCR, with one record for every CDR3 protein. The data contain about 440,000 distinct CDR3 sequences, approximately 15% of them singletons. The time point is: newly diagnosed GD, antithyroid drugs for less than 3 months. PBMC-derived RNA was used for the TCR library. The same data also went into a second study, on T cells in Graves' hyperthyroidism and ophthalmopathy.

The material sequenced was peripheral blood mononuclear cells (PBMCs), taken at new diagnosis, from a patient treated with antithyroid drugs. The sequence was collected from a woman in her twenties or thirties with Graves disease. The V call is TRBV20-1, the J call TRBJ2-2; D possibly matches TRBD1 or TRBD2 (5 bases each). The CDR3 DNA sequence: TGCAGTGCTAGAGATCTCGATCGGGGCGCGAACACCGGGGAGCTGTTTTTT. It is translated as CSARDLDRGANTGELFF.